The present T cell receptor (beta chain) was sequenced within a study of control samples from healthy donors and cancer patients. The V gene lost 3 bases and the J gene lost 3 bases, with 9 bases spanning the gap. Germline V gene lookup returns CDR1 SNHLY and CDR2 FYNNEI. The CDR3 is made up of 14 amino acids. Using immunoSEQ multiplex PCR, the repertoire was profiled, and TCRdb retains in-frame clones only, with some absent. The sample contains around 200,000 clones, roughly 91% of which appear only once. The rearrangement joins TRBV2 to TRBJ2-1; a weak D match, TRBD1 (6 bases). This TCR derives from a woman in her 30s in good health. Sequencing was performed on blood. The CDR3 is CASSEVQGYNEQFF. In nucleotides, the CDR3 is TGTGCCAGCAGTGAGGTACAGGGCTACAATGAGCAGTTCTTC.